This T cell receptor (beta chain) was captured by sequencing in a study of shared clonotypes between healthy human individuals. Trimming took 4 bases from V and 2 from J, leaving 6 bases between them. The germline V gene has CDR1 MNHEY and CDR2 SMNVEV (reference sequence). This CDR3 is built from 14 residues. The assay was run at deep level. Sequenced by immunoSEQ multiplex PCR; TCRdb stores in-frame clones only, minus some. The repertoire consists of 2 million to 2.5 million clones, with about 94% occurring once and the leading ten covering roughly 0.13%. The chain couples TRBV27 to TRBJ2-6; unclear D gene. Sequenced sample: naive CD4+ T cells sorted from blood. Indicated subset: CD45RA+ positively selected. This clonotype originated in a man in his late teens or twenties in good health. The CDR3 DNA sequence: TGTGCCAGCAGTTCCCCTCCTGGGGCCAACGTCCTGACTTTC. Its translation: CASSSPPGANVLTF.